This TCR beta chain was recorded in a study of cytomegalovirus exposure and HLA in healthy donors. Study outcomes and limitations: Indistinguishable V segments such as TRBV6-2 and TRBV6-3 were excluded. More clonal expansion characterized HLA-associated TCR beta chains than equally common others in a later analysis.

The PCR made use of 60 Vbeta and 13 Jbeta primers. Method: immunoSEQ multiplex PCR; TCRdb's copy keeps in-frame clones and lacks some. The table has about 90,000 clones, less than 65% seen once. Participants comprised healthy donors of bone marrow. V lost 3 bases to trimming and J lost 4 bases; unmatched junction nucleotides: 14. Germline values: CDR1 SNHLY, CDR2 FYNNEI. CDR3 length: 18 residues. With regard to this clone: Its cognate antigen is unknown.

This sequence joins TRBV2 and TRBJ1-5, with 8 nucleotides matching TRBD1. The TCR was taken from a woman in her twenties or thirties in good health and CMV-seropositive. The source material was PBMCs. CDR3 residues: CASSERVQGAKLNQPQHF. Here the CDR3 DNA reads TGTGCCAGCAGTGAGAGGGTGCAGGGGGCAAAGCTGAATCAGCCCCAGCATTTT.